This passage covers 11 T cell receptor beta chains from one sample sequenced in a study of cytomegalovirus exposure and HLA in healthy donors (dated by TCRdb to about 2017). Library generation was performed with the immunoSEQ multiplex PCR assay. TCRdb's version of the immuneACCESS table is confined to in-frame rearrangements and falls short of the full clone set. An unresolved V gene accounts for under half of the shortfall where checked; the remainder is of unknown origin. The sample records around 55,000 clones, 90% of which are singletons. Of the sample, less than 4% falls within the top ten clones. Material for sequencing was PBMCs. These receptors were taken from a man in his late teens or twenties in good health and CMV-seronegative.

The gene calls are TRBV6-5 and TRBJ2-1; 7 bases align to TRBD1. The CDR3 has 16 amino acids. Germline values: CDR1 MNHEY, CDR2 SVGAGI. With V trimmed by 1 base and J by 6 bases, 9 bases remained unmatched. CDR3 sequence reads: CASSYYGDRPPNEQFF. CDR3 nucleotide sequence: TGTGCCAGCAGTTACTATGGGGACAGACCTCCCAATGAGCAGTTCTTC.

This chain uses TRBV29-1 with TRBJ1-1, with D perhaps TRBD1 (6 bases). V lost 7 bases and J lost 5, with 14 bases in between. This CDR3 contains 12 residues. From germline, CDR1 is SQVTM and CDR2 ANQGSEA. In DNA, the CDR3 is TGCAGCGCTACTACAGGGTCAACTGAAGCTTTCTTT. This sequence encodes CSATTGSTEAFF.

This chain links TRBV5-1 with TRBJ2-7, with a tentative D call TRBD1 (5 bases). CDR3 length equals 12 residues. Germline CDR1 reads SGHRS; CDR2 reads YFSETQ. With 4 bases removed from V and 3 bases from J, the gap between germline ends came to 8 bases. CDR3 DNA sequence: TGCGCCAGCAGCCAGGGCAACTACGAGCAGTACTTC. This gives the protein CASSQGNYEQYF.

V gene TRBV18 combines with J gene TRBJ2-7; D not certain. Trimming shortened V by 5 bases and J by 2 bases, and 7 bases separated the two germline ends. CDR1 and CDR2 (germline): KGHSH, LQKENI. The CDR3 runs to 12 residues. CDR3 residues: CASSGVPYEQYF. In DNA, the CDR3 is TGTGCCAGCTCAGGAGTACCCTACGAGCAGTACTTC.

The chain links TRBV27 to TRBJ2-7, with D uncertain. The germline gives CDR1 MNHEY, CDR2 SMNVEV (reference sequence). The CDR3 spans 11 residues. The germline V and J ends were trimmed by 5 bases and 7 bases, with 9 bases remaining between them. CDR3 region: CASSNYAEQYF. The CDR3 DNA reads TGTGCCAGCAGTAATTACGCGGAGCAGTACTTC.

The chain is built from TRBV2 and TRBJ1-2; maybe TRBD1 (6 bases). Trimming took 10 bases from V and 5 from J, leaving 17 bases between them. This CDR3 has 13 amino acids. CDR1 is SNHLY and CDR2 is FYNNEI in the germline V gene. CDR3: CATSGDKLYGYTF. CDR3 nucleotides: TGTGCCACCTCCGGGGACAAACTATATGGCTACACCTTC.

The rearrangement links TRBV28 to TRBJ1-3; D gene unclear. This CDR3 is 15 amino acids long. The germline V gene has CDR1 MDHEN and CDR2 SYDVKM. V shed 4 bases and J shed 2 bases, with 12 bases lying between them. This CDR3 reads CASSSGSMAGNTIYF. The CDR3 region has the DNA TGTGCCAGCAGTTCCGGGAGTATGGCTGGAAACACCATATATTTT.

This chain joins TRBV5-4 and TRBJ2-3; TRBD2 is a possible D gene (5 bases). V gave up 3 bases and J gave up 1 base, with 15 bases separating them. The CDR3 length is 16 residues. Looked up from germline, CDR1 is SGHNT and CDR2 is YYREEE (reference sequence). In nucleotides, the CDR3 is TGTGCCAGCAGCTCTAACCGGGGTTCCCGCACAGATACGCAGTATTTT. Amino acids: CASSSNRGSRTDTQYF. Using reference TRBV5-4 and TRBJ2-3 for the parts outside the CDR3, the full variable domain is ETGVTQSPTHLIKTRGQQVTLRCSSQSGHNTVSWYQQALGQGPQFIFQYYREEENGRGNFPPRFSGLQFPNYSSELNVNALELDDSALYLCASSSNRGSRTDTQYFGPGTRLTVL.

V and J are TRBV5-8 and TRBJ2-2, with 13 positions matching TRBD2. Germline lookup yields CDR1 SGHTS and CDR2 YDEGEE. CDR3 length equals 15 residues. V gave up 3 bases and J gave up 6 bases; unmatched junction bases: 2. The CDR3 spells CASSYGLAGAGELFF. CDR3 DNA: TGTGCCAGCAGCTACGGACTAGCGGGAGCCGGGGAGCTGTTTTTT.

The rearrangement links TRBV6-6 to TRBJ1-5; D is unresolved. V shed 6 bases and J shed 0 bases, with 9 bases lying between them. The CDR3 sequence is 14 residues long. Germline V gene sequence: CDR1 MNHNY, CDR2 SVGAGI (reference sequence). CDR3 in DNA: TGTGCCAGCAGCCGGCAGGTTAGCAATCAGCCCCAGCATTTT. Its translation is CASSRQVSNQPQHF.

The gene calls are TRBV2 and TRBJ1-3; the D gene is possibly TRBD1 (6 bases). Per the germline V gene, CDR1 is SNHLY and CDR2 is FYNNEI. The CDR3 consists of 16 residues. Trimming cost V 3 bases and J 0 bases, with 12 bases left between them. The CDR3 nucleotides read TGTGCCAGCAGTGAGGGGCAGGGGAACTCTGGAAACACCATATATTTT. This codes for CASSEGQGNSGNTIYF.